These 18 T cell receptor beta chains came from one sample sequenced in a study of blood T cell repertoires in COVID-19. The protocol was immunoSEQ multiplex PCR, while the TCRdb copy is restricted to in-frame clones and leaves out a portion. Among 130,000 to 150,000 clones listed, 79% were seen once. The specimen sequenced was peripheral blood. These TCRs come from a man aged 60 to 75 with acute or convalescent COVID-19.

The CDR3 loop is CASSQQTGLATEAFF. The CDR3 DNA sequence: TGTGCCAGCAGTCAACAGACAGGGTTAGCCACTGAAGCTTTCTTT. The chain links TRBV6-5 to TRBJ1-1; 7 nucleotides align to TRBD1. Germline lookup yields CDR1 MNHEY and CDR2 SVGAGI. CDR3 length: 15 amino acids. The V and J ends lost 5 bases and 4 bases, in that order; junction bases with no gene match: 10.

CDR3 nucleotide sequence: TGCGCCAGCAGGCAGAGGGCCAGCAATCAGCCCCAGCATTTT. Amino acids: CASRQRASNQPQHF. The chain carries TRBV10-2 and TRBJ1-5; D not certain. The CDR3 is 14 residues long. The germline gives CDR1 WSHSY, CDR2 SAAADI. Trimming took 6 bases from V and 1 from J, leaving 10 bases between them.

The V and J genes are TRBV19 and TRBJ2-1; 12 bases are a match to TRBD2. The germline gives CDR1 LNHDA, CDR2 SQIVND (reference sequence). The CDR3 spans 16 residues. The junction had 10 bases not matched to a gene; V was cut back by 5 bases and J by 8 bases. CDR3 protein: CASSSRTSGIGDEQFF. The CDR3 coding sequence is TGTGCCAGTAGTTCCCGGACTAGCGGGATAGGCGATGAGCAGTTCTTC. Supplemented by reference TRBV19 and TRBJ2-1, the full variable domain reads DGGITQSPKYLFRKEGQNVTLSCEQNLNHDAMYWYRQDPGQGLRLIYYSQIVNDFQKGDIAEGYSVSREKKESFPLTVTSAQKNPTAFYLCASSSRTSGIGDEQFFGPGTRLTVL.

The chain couples TRBV2 to TRBJ1-6; D is possibly TRBD1 (5 bases). The V gene's germline CDR1 is SNHLY and CDR2 FYNNEI. The germline V and J ends were trimmed by 5 bases and 10 bases, with 12 bases remaining between them. The CDR3 sequence is 13 residues long. The CDR3 bases are TGTGCCAGCAGTAACAGGCTCAACTCACCCCTCCACTTT. It specifies CASSNRLNSPLHF.

The V gene is TRBV3-1 (or the pseudogene TRBV3-2), the J gene TRBJ1-1; D unclear. Trimming pared 5 bases from V and 5 bases from J, leaving 9 bases between. There are 12 residues in the CDR3. Per germline, CDR1 LGHDT and CDR2 YNNKEL (reference sequence). Written as DNA, the CDR3 is TGTGCCAGCAGCTCCATTCGGACTGAAGCTTTCTTT. It encodes CASSSIRTEAFF.

The rearrangement uses TRBV6-5 and TRBJ2-2; 12 bases are shared with TRBD2. V was pared by 6 bases and J by 5 bases, with 1 base of the junction left unmatched. CDR3 length: 14 residues. CDR1 is MNHEY and CDR2 is SVGAGI in the germline V gene. The CDR3 coding sequence is TGTGCCAGCAGACTAGCGGGAGGAACCGGGGAGCTGTTTTTT. Translation: CASRLAGGTGELFF.

The chain employs TRBV5-1 and TRBJ1-2, with 7 bases identical to TRBD1. From germline, CDR1 is SGHRS and CDR2 YFSETQ. This CDR3 has 13 residues. The V gene end was trimmed by 3 bases and the J gene end by 8 bases; junction bases not matched to a gene: 7. The CDR3 DNA follows: TGCGCCAGCAGCTCACAGGGGACAGAGGGCTACACCTTC. Translating it yields CASSSQGTEGYTF.

The chain joins TRBV27 to TRBJ1-2, with TRBD1 as a possible D gene (6 bases). From germline, CDR1 is MNHEY and CDR2 SMNVEV (reference sequence). V lost 10 bases and J lost 3, with 9 bases in between. There are 11 residues in the CDR3. The CDR3 bases are TGTGCCACTCGGACAGACTATGGCTACACCTTC. Translation gives CATRTDYGYTF.

This clone was picked up one time. The chain carries TRBV5-6 and TRBJ2-5; 8 positions match TRBD2. The CDR3 runs 19 residues. V gave up 2 bases and J gave up 2 bases; unmatched junction bases: 17. Germline loops: CDR1 SGHDT, CDR2 YYEEEE. The DNA of the CDR3 is TGTGCCAGCAGCTTTGCGACTAGCGAGGGGGTCTGGGGACAAGAGACCCAGTACTTC. It yields the protein CASSFATSEGVWGQETQYF.

DNA of the CDR3: TGTGCCAGCAGCCAGCTTCAGCGGGAGCTGGGCGGGGAGCTGTTTTTT. As protein: CASSQLQRELGGELFF. This rearrangement joins TRBV4-2 to TRBJ2-2, with 8 bases identical to TRBD2. V was pared by 3 bases and J by 7 bases, with 10 bases of the junction left unmatched. CDR3 length: 16 amino acids. Germline loops: CDR1 LGHNA, CDR2 YNFKEQ.

The V call is TRBV29-1, the J call TRBJ1-2; the match to TRBD1 covers 9 bases. CDR1 is SQVTM, CDR2 ANQGSEA, per germline. The CDR3 totals 15 residues. J lost 8 bases, V lost 7 bases, and 17 bases had no gene match. The CDR3 reads CSADHRDRVSRGYTF. Written as DNA, the CDR3 is TGCAGCGCCGATCACCGGGACAGGGTGTCGAGGGGCTACACCTTC.

This clone has a handful of counts. The chain uses TRBV7-9 and TRBJ1-2, with 7 bases matching TRBD1. V dropped 4 bases and J dropped 4; count of bases not matched to a gene: 6. Germline V gene data show CDR1 as SEHNR and CDR2 as FQNEAQ (reference sequence). The CDR3 has 14 amino acids. CDR3 sequence (DNA): TGTGCCAGCAGCTGGGACAGTTCTAGCTATGGCTACACCTTC. As protein: CASSWDSSSYGYTF.

The V call is TRBV20-1, the J call TRBJ2-1, with D perhaps TRBD1 (8 bases). V gave up 3 bases and J gave up 6 bases, with 15 bases separating them. The CDR3 consists of 14 residues. Germline CDR1 DFQATT, CDR2 SNEGSKA (reference sequence). CDR3 loop: CSASTGGGPNEQFF. CDR3 sequence (DNA): TGCAGTGCTAGTACAGGGGGGGGTCCCAATGAGCAGTTCTTC.

The chain has TRBV15 and TRBJ1-2; 8 nucleotides match TRBD1. CDR1 is LNHNV, CDR2 YYDKDF, per germline (reference sequence). The CDR3 runs to 16 residues. Germline trimming cut 7 bases from V and 4 bases from J; bases unmatched to any gene: 14. The CDR3 DNA is TGTGCCACCACCTTGGTTAGTCAAGGACAGGGCTATGGCTACACCTTC. Translating gives CATTLVSQGQGYGYTF.

The CDR3 protein is CASSLALVGEQYF. CDR3 DNA sequence: TGTGCCAGCAGCTTAGCACTAGTTGGCGAGCAGTACTTC. The J gene is TRBJ2-7, the V gene TRBV11-2, with D tentatively TRBD2 (5 bases). CDR3 length: 13 residues. Germline CDR1 SGHAT, CDR2 FQNNGV. V was clipped by 1 base and J by 6 bases, with 10 bases between them.

V gene TRBV2 combines with J gene TRBJ2-6, with 7 nucleotides matching TRBD1. The CDR3 runs to 14 residues. V was clipped by 6 bases and J by 6 bases; unmatched bases: 5. The germline gives CDR1 SNHLY, CDR2 FYNNEI. Here the CDR3 reads CASRLTGTANVLTF. The CDR3 DNA follows: TGTGCCAGCAGATTGACAGGGACGGCCAACGTCCTGACTTTC.

The chain links TRBV4-3 to TRBJ2-1, with D perhaps matching TRBD2 (6 bases). The CDR3 runs 17 residues. V was pared by 0 bases and J by 3 bases, with 15 bases between. Germline V gene data show CDR1 as LGHNA and CDR2 as YSLEER. This CDR3 reads CASSQEGVRRVYNEQFF. The CDR3 DNA reads as TGCGCCAGCAGCCAAGAGGGTGTGAGGAGGGTCTACAATGAGCAGTTCTTC.

The rearrangement joins TRBV29-1 to TRBJ2-3, with 10 bases fitting TRBD2. The CDR3 has 15 residues. Losses at the gene ends were 7 bases for V and 2 bases for J; bases not matched to a gene: 9. The V gene's germline CDR1 is SQVTM and CDR2 ANQGSEA. The CDR3 protein is CSGKTSGSTTDTQYF. The CDR3 nucleotides are TGCAGCGGAAAGACTAGCGGGTCCACCACAGATACGCAGTATTTT.